These 29 T cell receptor beta chains came from one sample sequenced in a study of shared clonotypes between healthy human individuals. Using immunoSEQ multiplex PCR, the repertoire was profiled, and TCRdb retains in-frame clones only, with some absent. Found here are under 600,000 clones, 95% to 98% of them singletons; the top ten hold 0.3%. Naive CD8 cells comprised CD45RO-negative, CCR7-positively selected cells, excluding terminally differentiated effector memory CD45RA+ cells. The sequenced sample consisted of naive CD8+ T cells sorted from blood. The receptors were sampled from a man aged 25-40 years in good health.

This clone was detected once. The chain couples TRBV6-1 to TRBJ2-7; D is unclear. V lost 2 bases to trimming and J lost 2 bases, with 10 bases between them. CDR1 and CDR2 from the germline V gene are MNHNS and SASEGT. The CDR3 runs 14 residues. CDR3 sequence (DNA): TGTGCCAGCAGTGAACCTCTTACAGCCTACGAGCAGTACTTC. Encoded protein: CASSEPLTAYEQYF.

The chain links TRBV29-1 to TRBJ2-1, with 7 bases identical to TRBD2. The germline gives CDR1 SQVTM, CDR2 ANQGSEA. The CDR3 is 14 residues long. Unmatched junction bases numbered 4, after V lost 4 bases and J lost 1 base. CDR3 in amino acids: CSVGGSASYNEQFF. For the CDR3, the DNA is TGCAGCGTTGGCGGGAGTGCATCCTACAATGAGCAGTTCTTC.

This chain joins TRBV30 and TRBJ2-5; 12 positions agree with TRBD2. CDR1 and CDR2 from the germline V gene are GTSNPN and SVGIG (reference sequence). Losses at the gene ends were 5 bases for V and 7 bases for J; bases not matched to a gene: 11. This CDR3 comprises 15 residues. This chain's CDR3 is CAWRRTSGTVGTQYF. DNA of the CDR3: TGTGCCTGGCGCCGGACTAGCGGGACGGTAGGGACCCAGTACTTC.

The J gene is TRBJ1-5, the V gene TRBV27; D is perhaps TRBD1 (5 bases). V lost 6 bases and J 0 bases, leaving 12 bases between the germline ends. Germline V gene sequence: CDR1 MNHEY, CDR2 SMNVEV (reference sequence). The CDR3 contains 15 residues. The CDR3 is CASSSDSDSNQPQHF. The CDR3 coding sequence is TGTGCCAGCAGCTCCGACAGCGATAGCAATCAGCCCCAGCATTTT.

The chain has TRBV29-1 and TRBJ2-7, with D perhaps matching TRBD2 (6 bases). The ends were cut back, 6 bases at V and 1 base at J, with 16 bases in the middle. CDR3 length equals 14 residues. Germline V gives CDR1 SQVTM, CDR2 ANQGSEA. The CDR3 DNA reads as TGCAGCGTGCCGGGGGACCAGCTTTCCTACGAGCAGTACTTC. Protein product: CSVPGDQLSYEQYF.

This clone has ten or more counts. The same CDR3 can be traced to other DNA sequences in this sample. V gene TRBV28 combines with J gene TRBJ2-2; D call uncertain. The CDR3 totals 12 residues. Trimming shortened V by 6 bases and J by 6 bases, and 8 bases separated the two germline ends. CDR1 and CDR2 from the germline V gene are MDHEN and SYDVKM. CDR3 DNA sequence: TGTGCCAGCAGCTGGAGCCCCGGGGAGCTGTTTTTT. It encodes CASSWSPGELFF.

This clone was observed a single time. The chain links TRBV29-1 to TRBJ2-7; a possible D gene is TRBD2 (9 bases). Deletions cut 4 bases from V and 2 bases from J, with 24 bases between. The CDR3 contains 17 residues. The germline V gene encodes CDR1 SQVTM and CDR2 ANQGSEA. The CDR3 here is CSVVWTGMASGAYEQYF. The DNA of the CDR3 is TGCAGCGTTGTGTGGACAGGGATGGCTAGCGGGGCCTACGAGCAGTACTTC.

Regarding this clone: Without the conserved terminal phenylalanine or tryptophan, this CDR3 likely stems from a read error. The DNA is omitted, as the CDR3 cannot be located on it reliably, and the CDR3 follows TCRdb's listing. This sequence joins TRBV7-9 and TRBJ2-3; the table names TRBD2, a call not compared with the DNA. Both ends counted, the CDR3 spans 10 residues. CDR1 is SEHNR, CDR2 FQNEAQ, per germline (reference sequence). The CDR3 spells CASSLLEATL.

The chain recombines TRBV7-9 with TRBJ2-3; TRBD2 agrees at 14 bases. With V trimmed by 4 bases and J by 7 bases, 7 bases remained unmatched. Germline values: CDR1 SEHNR, CDR2 FQNEAQ (reference sequence). The CDR3 is made up of 16 amino acids. The CDR3 sequence is CASSSGTSGSGHTQYF. The CDR3 nucleotides are TGTGCCAGCAGCTCCGGGACTAGCGGGAGTGGACATACGCAGTATTTT.

This clone is a singleton in its sample. The chain has TRBV11-2 and TRBJ2-2, with TRBD1 identical over 7 bases. Germline CDR1 is SGHAT and CDR2 is FQNNGV. This CDR3 region has 16 residues. Germline trimming cut 1 base from V and 5 bases from J; bases unmatched to any gene: 7. CDR3 DNA sequence: TGTGCCAGCAGCTTAGGCGATACAGGGGATACCGGGGAGCTGTTTTTT. This gives the protein CASSLGDTGDTGELFF. Looking up the rest from reference TRBV11-2 and TRBJ2-2 gives the full variable domain: EAGVAQSPRYKIIEKRQSVAFWCNPISGHATLYWYQQILGQGPKLLIQFQNNGVVDDSQLPKDRFSAERLKGVDSTLKIQPAKLEDSAVYLCASSLGDTGDTGELFFGEGSRLTVL.

V gene TRBV25-1 combines with J gene TRBJ2-7, with a weak D call TRBD1 (5 bases). Germline loops: CDR1 MGHDK, CDR2 SYGVNS. Between the trimmed V and J ends, which lost 8 bases and 2 bases, there was a span of 16 bases. The CDR3 sequence is 14 residues long. CDR3 sequence: CASSLVDRPYEQYF. The CDR3 bases are TGTGCCAGCTCCTTAGTTGACAGACCCTACGAGCAGTACTTC.

The chain employs TRBV29-1 and TRBJ2-7; 14 positions match TRBD2. This CDR3 region has 16 residues. Trimming cost V 2 bases and J 3 bases; bases outside gene matches: 6. Germline CDR1 reads SQVTM; CDR2 reads ANQGSEA. Here the CDR3 DNA reads TGCAGCGTTGAACTACCGGGACTAGCGGGGGACTACGAGCAGTACTTC. As protein: CSVELPGLAGDYEQYF.

The chain couples TRBV7-2 to TRBJ2-3, with 10 bases that match TRBD2. CDR1 and CDR2 from the germline V gene are SGHTA and FQGNSA. The CDR3 has 16 amino acids. V was pared by 5 bases and J by 3 bases, with 8 bases of the junction left unmatched. In nucleotides, the CDR3 is TGTGCCAGCAGCCCTCTAGCGGGAGTGCCGACAGATACGCAGTATTTT. Protein sequence: CASSPLAGVPTDTQYF.

This clone was seen a few times. The rearrangement links TRBV6-6 to TRBJ1-2, with D possibly being TRBD1 (5 bases). The CDR3 runs 15 residues. Germline V gene data show CDR1 as MNHNY and CDR2 as SVGAGI (reference sequence). Deletions cut 2 bases from V and 6 bases from J, with 16 bases between. In DNA, the CDR3 is TGTGCCAGCAGTTACGGGTCAGGGATGTTTGATGGCTACACCTTC. It yields the protein CASSYGSGMFDGYTF.

CDR3 nucleotides: TGTGCCAGCAGTTTAGGAGTGAGCAATCAGCCCCAGCATTTT. Its translation: CASSLGVSNQPQHF. V usage is TRBV27 and J usage is TRBJ1-5; D remains ambiguous. Germline CDR1 MNHEY, CDR2 SMNVEV (reference sequence). This CDR3 region has 14 residues. Between the trimmed V and J ends, which lost 2 bases and 1 base, there was a span of 6 bases.

CDR3 sequence reads: CASTWGGRFYEQYF. CDR3 sequence (DNA): TGTGCCAGCACCTGGGGCGGGAGGTTCTACGAGCAGTACTTC. V usage is TRBV7-2 and J usage is TRBJ2-7; TRBD2 matches at 8 bases. The V gene end was trimmed by 7 bases and the J gene end by 3 bases; junction bases not matched to a gene: 8. Germline V gene data show CDR1 as SGHTA and CDR2 as FQGNSA. There are 14 residues in the CDR3.

The gene calls are TRBV11-2 and TRBJ2-1; TRBD1 matches at 7 bases. The ends lost 5 bases at V and 5 bases at J; junction bases unmatched: 9. Germline V gene sequence: CDR1 SGHAT, CDR2 FQNNGV. The CDR3 totals 15 residues. CDR3 sequence reads: CASSHRTGKNNEQFF. As DNA, the CDR3 is TGTGCCAGCAGCCACCGGACAGGTAAAAACAATGAGCAGTTCTTC.

The gene calls are TRBV7-8 and TRBJ1-3; TRBD1 might be the D (5 bases). Germline-derived CDR1 and CDR2 are SGHVS and FQNEAQ. Trimming took off 0 bases at V and 6 bases at J, with 15 bases between the two ends. The CDR3 has 16 residues. CDR3 coding DNA: TGTGCCAGCAGCTTAGCGCCGGGACCCGAGCAAAACACCATATATTTT. Translating it yields CASSLAPGPEQNTIYF.

CDR3 region: CASSEARTAYGYTF. The CDR3 DNA is TGTGCCAGCAGTGAAGCTCGGACAGCCTATGGCTACACCTTC. The V and J genes are TRBV6-1 and TRBJ1-2; D might be TRBD1 (6 bases). V lost 0 bases, J lost 4 bases, and 9 bases lay in between. The CDR3 is 14 residues long. CDR1 is MNHNS, CDR2 SASEGT, per germline.

This chain links TRBV27 with TRBJ1-1, with TRBD1 as a possible D gene (5 bases). V lost 3 bases, J lost 3 bases, and 11 bases lay in between. The CDR3 is 14 residues long. In germline, CDR1 is MNHEY, CDR2 SMNVEV (reference sequence). For the CDR3, the DNA is TGTGCCAGCAGTTTCGGGTTACAGGACACTGAAGCTTTCTTT. Translation gives CASSFGLQDTEAFF.

As DNA, the CDR3 is TGTGCCAGCAGCAACCCCTTCGCTACCTACGAGCAGTACTTC. Its translation: CASSNPFATYEQYF. This chain joins TRBV21-1 and TRBJ2-7; the DNA was not used to check the table's D call, TRBD2. TRBV21-1 is termed a pseudogene. The length of the CDR3 is 14 residues.

The genes are TRBV7-9 and TRBJ2-2; D not resolved. The CDR3 loop spans 15 amino acids. Germline-derived CDR1 and CDR2 are SEHNR and FQNEAQ (reference sequence). V was trimmed by 3 bases and J by 5 bases, leaving 13 bases between them. In DNA, the CDR3 is TGTGCCAGCAGCTTGATAGGACCCGGTACCGGGGAGCTGTTTTTT. Translation: CASSLIGPGTGELFF.

This chain connects TRBV2 to TRBJ1-5, with no clear D. V was clipped by 1 base and J by 9 bases, with 7 bases between them. CDR1 is SNHLY and CDR2 is FYNNEI in the germline V gene. This CDR3 spans 12 amino acids. CDR3 in DNA: TGTGCCAGCAGTGAAGGTGGTGTGCCCCAGCATTTT. It codes for CASSEGGVPQHF.

J is TRBJ2-7 and V is TRBV10-3; TRBD2 agrees at 12 bases. In germline, CDR1 is ENHRY, CDR2 SYGVKD. This CDR3 comprises 15 residues. Germline trimming cut 10 bases from V and 7 bases from J; bases unmatched to any gene: 14. CDR3 sequence: CATYSLAGGGGEQYF. The DNA for the CDR3 is TGTGCCACCTACTCACTAGCGGGAGGAGGCGGGGAGCAGTACTTC.

This clone was seen a single time. J is TRBJ2-7 and V is TRBV6-6, with TRBD2 matching 9 bases. The length of the CDR3 is 16 residues. Looked up from germline, CDR1 is MNHNY and CDR2 is SVGAGI (reference sequence). Losses at the gene ends were 7 bases for V and 0 bases for J; bases not matched to a gene: 10. The CDR3 DNA sequence: TGTGCCAGCACACAAATAGCGGGAGATCCCTCCTACGAGCAGTACTTC. The encoded protein is CASTQIAGDPSYEQYF.

The rearrangement links TRBV5-6 to TRBJ2-3; D uncertain. Trimming cost V 4 bases and J 4 bases, with 16 bases left between them. The CDR3 length is 15 residues. Germline V gives CDR1 SGHDT, CDR2 YYEEEE. CDR3 DNA sequence: TGTGCCAGCAGCGTCTGGGCGCCCTCGGCAGATACGCAGTATTTT. Encoded protein: CASSVWAPSADTQYF.

V gene TRBV29-1 combines with J gene TRBJ2-1; maybe TRBD1 (5 bases). CDR1 SQVTM and CDR2 ANQGSEA come from the germline V gene. CDR3 length: 12 residues. Trimming stripped 1 base from V and 7 bases from J, with 8 bases between. The CDR3 DNA sequence: TGCAGCGTTGAAGGCAGGGTAAATGAGCAGTTCTTC. Its protein is CSVEGRVNEQFF.

The V and J genes are TRBV10-3 and TRBJ1-5; 7 positions agree with TRBD1. This CDR3 comprises 14 residues. CDR1 is ENHRY and CDR2 is SYGVKD in the germline V gene. V lost 8 bases and J lost 0; bases outside the gene matches: 4. CDR3 sequence (DNA): TGTGCCATCGCCGACAGGGATAGCAATCAGCCCCAGCATTTT. Protein sequence: CAIADRDSNQPQHF.

The chain is built from TRBV2 and TRBJ2-7; 9 positions agree with TRBD1. Germline lookup yields CDR1 SNHLY and CDR2 FYNNEI. Trimming at V came to 2 bases and at J to 5 bases, leaving 4 bases not matched to a gene. The CDR3 is 14 amino acids. CDR3 in DNA: TGTGCCAGCAGTGAAACAGGGGGCTTCCACGAGCAGTACTTC. Protein product: CASSETGGFHEQYF.